The 18 T cell receptor beta chains below were found in one sample sequenced in a study of blood T cell repertoires in COVID-19. Assay: immunoSEQ multiplex PCR; the TCRdb copy retains only in-frame clones and omits some. The sample has about 260,000 clones, less than 90% seen once. Sequencing was done on a sample of peripheral blood. All receptors derive from a man aged 60-69 years who had recovered from COVID-19.

This sequence joins TRBV1 and TRBJ2-1; no check of the table's D call, TRBD2, against the DNA was made. TRBV1 is a pseudogene locus. CDR3 size: 18 residues. CDR3 nucleotides: TGCACCAGCAGCCCTTCGTGCCCTGGGAGTAGTAGGCGGCATGAGCAGTTCTTC. The encoded protein is CTSSPSCPGSSRRHEQFF.

The chain couples TRBV30 to TRBJ1-6, with a tentative D call TRBD1 (6 bases). The CDR3 has 16 residues. Germline CDR1 GTSNPN, CDR2 SVGIG (reference sequence). Trimming removed 6 bases at V and 5 bases at J, with 20 bases between. The CDR3 loop reads CACVRPMDRNNSPLHF. The CDR3 nucleotides read TGTGCCTGCGTGCGACCAATGGACAGAAATAATTCACCCCTCCACTTT.

The rearrangement uses TRBV18 and TRBJ2-7; TRBD1 might be the D (6 bases). V lost 3 bases to trimming and J lost 2 bases, with 8 bases between them. Germline CDR1 and CDR2: KGHSH and LQKENI. CDR3 length: 13 amino acids. The CDR3 here is CASSPRQAYEQYF. The CDR3 bases are TGTGCCAGCTCACCTCGACAGGCCTACGAGCAGTACTTC.

CDR3 bases: TGTGCCAGCAGCCAATTGCTAGTCCGGCGCACAGATACGCAGTATTTT. It translates to CASSQLLVRRTDTQYF. This chain links TRBV3-1 (or the pseudogene TRBV3-2) with TRBJ2-3; D not certain. Germline assignment: CDR1 LGHDT and CDR2 YNNKEL (reference sequence). The CDR3 loop spans 16 amino acids. Trimming removed 2 bases from V and 1 base from J, with 13 bases in between.

The chain combines TRBV6-2 or TRBV6-3 with TRBJ2-4; D uncertain. The V end lost 4 bases, the J end lost 0 bases, and 4 bases lay between the germline ends. The CDR3 has 13 residues. The V gene's germline CDR1 is MNHEY and CDR2 SVGEGT. This CDR3 is CASSFLAKNIQYF. The CDR3 nucleotides read TGTGCCAGCAGTTTTCTAGCCAAAAACATTCAGTACTTC.

This rearrangement joins TRBV11-2 to TRBJ2-5, with D possibly matching TRBD2 (6 bases). The CDR3 length is 15 residues. V lost 5 bases to trimming and J lost 4 bases, with 17 bases between them. The germline CDR1 and CDR2 sequences are SGHAT and FQNNGV. This CDR3 is CASSTSRRRGETQYF. DNA for the CDR3: TGTGCCAGCAGCACAAGTCGTCGGCGGGGAGAGACCCAGTACTTC.

This chain links TRBV28 with TRBJ1-2, with D perhaps matching TRBD1 (6 bases). V dropped 7 bases and J dropped 2 bases, with 14 bases sitting between them. The V gene's germline CDR1 is MDHEN and CDR2 SYDVKM. The CDR3 is made up of 14 amino acids. The CDR3 coding sequence is TGTGCCAGCATCCCCCGGCAGGGGAACTATGGCTACACCTTC. This translates into CASIPRQGNYGYTF.

The chain carries TRBV24-1 and TRBJ1-5; 7 bases are shared with TRBD1. The J segment lost 0 bases and the V segment lost 4 bases, leaving 5 bases of the junction unmatched. The CDR3 has 16 residues. Per germline, CDR1 KGHDR and CDR2 SFDVKD. The CDR3 DNA reads as TGTGCCACCAGTGAATCCGGACAGGCTAGCAATCAGCCCCAGCATTTT. This sequence encodes CATSESGQASNQPQHF.

This clone was seen just once. The CDR3 nucleotides read TGTGCCAGCAGCCTCGTTGGGGCCAACGTCCTGACTTTC. Protein: CASSLVGANVLTF. This rearrangement joins TRBV7-8 to TRBJ2-6; D ambiguous. V was shortened by 5 bases and J by 3 bases, with 5 bases between the two germline ends. The CDR3 runs 13 residues. Germline V gene data show CDR1 as SGHVS and CDR2 as FQNEAQ.

The chain employs TRBV29-1 and TRBJ1-1; the match to TRBD1 covers 7 bases. CDR3 size: 14 residues. V was pared by 3 bases and J by 0 bases, with 4 bases of the junction left unmatched. Germline V lookup: CDR1 SQVTM, CDR2 ANQGSEA. The CDR3 reads CSVDWTGMNTEAFF. Written as DNA, the CDR3 is TGCAGCGTTGACTGGACAGGTATGAACACTGAAGCTTTCTTT.

This chain links TRBV6-5 with TRBJ2-1, with D possibly TRBD2 on 6 matching bases. Germline V gene lookup returns CDR1 MNHEY and CDR2 SVGAGI. V was clipped by 5 bases and J by 2 bases, with 10 bases between them. The CDR3 is 14 amino acids. The CDR3: CASSRAGPYNEQFF. Written as DNA, the CDR3 is TGTGCCAGCAGTCGTGCGGGACCCTACAATGAGCAGTTCTTC.

This clone was observed once. This sequence joins TRBV19 and TRBJ1-2; D gene ambiguous. The germline V gene encodes CDR1 LNHDA and CDR2 SQIVND (reference sequence). The V end lost 6 bases, the J end lost 4 bases, and 18 bases lay between the germline ends. The length of the CDR3 is 15 residues. The CDR3 DNA follows: TGTGCCAGTAGACTGGGCAGGTCTGATCGCTATGGCTACACCTTC. Translating it yields CASRLGRSDRYGYTF. Supplemented by reference TRBV19 and TRBJ1-2, the full variable domain reads DGGITQSPKYLFRKEGQNVTLSCEQNLNHDAMYWYRQDPGQGLRLIYYSQIVNDFQKGDIAEGYSVSREKKESFPLTVTSAQKNPTAFYLCASRLGRSDRYGYTFGSGTRLTVV.

The chain recombines TRBV5-1 with TRBJ2-6, with TRBD1 matching 10 bases. The CDR3 has 18 amino acids. Germline V gene sequence: CDR1 SGHRS, CDR2 YFSETQ. V trimming: 0 bases; J trimming: 3 bases; junction bases outside the gene matches: 6. CDR3 in amino acids: CASSLARTGGIGANVLTF. The CDR3 bases are TGCGCCAGCAGCTTGGCCCGGACAGGGGGGATTGGGGCCAACGTCCTGACTTTC.

This clone is a singleton in its sample. This sequence joins TRBV24-1 and TRBJ1-5; a possible D gene is TRBD1 (6 bases). CDR1 KGHDR and CDR2 SFDVKD come from the germline V gene. CDR3 length: 14 residues. V lost 3 bases, J lost 6 bases, and 11 bases lay in between. CDR3 coding DNA: TGTGCCACCAGTGATGTGGGGGCTGGTCAGCCCCAGCATTTT. The encoded protein is CATSDVGAGQPQHF.

This clone has just a few counts. The rearrangement joins TRBV10-3 to TRBJ2-1; 11 positions agree with TRBD1. J lost 4 bases, V lost 2 bases, and 1 base had no gene match. CDR1 is ENHRY, CDR2 SYGVKD, per germline. CDR3 length equals 15 residues. CDR3 protein: CAISEGTGGYNEQFF. The CDR3 DNA follows: TGTGCCATCAGTGAGGGGACAGGGGGATACAATGAGCAGTTCTTC.

This clone occurred once. This chain links TRBV10-3 with TRBJ1-5; a possible D gene is TRBD1 (6 bases). This CDR3 comprises 13 residues. CDR1 and CDR2 from the germline V gene are ENHRY and SYGVKD. V lost 7 bases, J lost 3 bases, and 10 bases lay in between. The DNA for the CDR3 is TGTGCCATCAAGGACAGAGACAATCAGCCCCAGCATTTT. This gives the protein CAIKDRDNQPQHF.

This sequence joins TRBV7-9 and TRBJ2-3; 12 nucleotides match TRBD2. This CDR3 spans 14 amino acids. Germline trimming cut 7 bases from V and 4 bases from J; bases unmatched to any gene: 3. Germline CDR1 reads SEHNR; CDR2 reads FQNEAQ (reference sequence). CDR3 in DNA: TGTGCCAGCAAGGGACTAGCGGGCGCAGATACGCAGTATTTT. It translates to CASKGLAGADTQYF.

DNA of the CDR3: TGTGCCAGCAGTCGCCCCGGGGGGCGCTTCGTTACCGGGGAGCTGTTTTTT. Amino acid sequence: CASSRPGGRFVTGELFF. This sequence joins TRBV27 and TRBJ2-2; TRBD2 is a possible D gene (7 bases). CDR1 is MNHEY, CDR2 SMNVEV, per germline (reference sequence). Trimming left V 5 bases short and J 5 bases short, with 21 bases between. The CDR3 spans 17 residues.